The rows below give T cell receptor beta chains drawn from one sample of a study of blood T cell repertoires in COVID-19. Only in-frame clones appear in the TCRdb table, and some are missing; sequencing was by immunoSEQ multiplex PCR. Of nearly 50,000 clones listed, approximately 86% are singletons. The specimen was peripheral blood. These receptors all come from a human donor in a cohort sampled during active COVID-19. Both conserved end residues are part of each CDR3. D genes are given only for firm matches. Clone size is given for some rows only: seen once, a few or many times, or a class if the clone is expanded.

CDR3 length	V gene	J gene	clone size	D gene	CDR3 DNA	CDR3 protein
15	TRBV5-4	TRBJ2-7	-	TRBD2	TGTGCCGGTCTAGCGGGCCGACGCCCTGTATACGAGCAGTACTTC	CAGLAGRRPVYEQYF
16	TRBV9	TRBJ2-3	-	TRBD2	TGTGCCAGCAGCTCCAGAGTAGCGGGGCACACAGATACGCAGTATTTT	CASSSRVAGHTDTQYF
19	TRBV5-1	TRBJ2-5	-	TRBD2	TGCGCCAGCAGCCCTTGGAGGCTAGCGGGGGGGACTACTCAAGAGACCCAGTACTTC	CASSPWRLAGGTTQETQYF
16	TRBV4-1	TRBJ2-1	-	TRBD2	TGCGCCAGCAGCCAAAGGACTAGCGGAGGCTACAATGAGCAGTTCTTC	CASSQRTSGGYNEQFF
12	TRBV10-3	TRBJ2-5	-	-	TGTGCCATCAGTCGGGAAGATGAGACCCAGTACTTC	CAISREDETQYF
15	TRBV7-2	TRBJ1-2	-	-	TGTGCCAGCAGCTTAGAACTGACAGACAACTATGGCTACACCTTC	CASSLELTDNYGYTF
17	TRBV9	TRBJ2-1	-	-	TGTGCCAGCAGCGTAGAGAGGGGGACACAATCCTACAATGAGCAGTTCTTC	CASSVERGTQSYNEQFF
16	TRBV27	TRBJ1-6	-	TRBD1	TGTGCCAGCAGTCATTACCCCGGGACAGGGGGATCACCCCTCCACTTT	CASSHYPGTGGSPLHF
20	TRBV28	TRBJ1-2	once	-	TGTGCCAGCAGTCTAACCCGATCCCAGGAGGTTAAGAGGTTGGGCTATGGCTACACCTTC	CASSLTRSQEVKRLGYGYTF
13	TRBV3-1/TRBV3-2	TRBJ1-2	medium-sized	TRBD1	TGTGCCAGCAGCCGCGGGGACAGGGTCGGCTACACCTTC	CASSRGDRVGYTF
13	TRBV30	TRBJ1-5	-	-	TGTGCCTGGAGTGTATTCAGGGATCAGCCCCAGCATTTT	CAWSVFRDQPQHF
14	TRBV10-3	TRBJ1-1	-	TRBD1	TGTGCCGTTGGGGGGACAGGCATGAACACTGAAGCTTTCTTT	CAVGGTGMNTEAFF
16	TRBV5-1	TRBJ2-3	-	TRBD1	TGCGCCAGCAGTTGGCGTGGGACAGGGGACACAGATACGCAGTATTTT	CASSWRGTGDTDTQYF
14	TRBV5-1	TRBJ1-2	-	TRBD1	TGCGCCAGCAGCTTGACAGGGGTTAACTATGGCTACACCTTC	CASSLTGVNYGYTF
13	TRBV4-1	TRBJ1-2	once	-	TGCGCCAGCAGCCAAGACCGCAATCGGGGCTACACCTTC	CASSQDRNRGYTF
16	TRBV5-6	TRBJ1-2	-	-	TGTGCCAGCAGCTTGGAGGCGGGCAAAAGTAGCTATGGCTACACCTTC	CASSLEAGKSSYGYTF
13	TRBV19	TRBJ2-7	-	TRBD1	TGTGCCAGTAGTACACAGGGGGCGGTCGAGCAGTACTTC	CASSTQGAVEQYF
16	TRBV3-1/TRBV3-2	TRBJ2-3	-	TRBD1	TGTGCCAGCAGCTCTGGGGACAGGGCTAGCACAGATACGCAGTATTTT	CASSSGDRASTDTQYF
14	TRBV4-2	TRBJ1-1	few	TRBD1	TGTGCCAGCAGCCAAGAGACAGGGAGGACTGAAGCTTTCTTT	CASSQETGRTEAFF
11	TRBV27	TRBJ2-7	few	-	TGTGCCAGCAGTTATGAAGCCCAGCAGTACTTC	CASSYEAQQYF
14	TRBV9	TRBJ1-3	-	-	TGTGCCAGCAGCGTGGGAGGGCCTGGAAACACCATATATTTT	CASSVGGPGNTIYF
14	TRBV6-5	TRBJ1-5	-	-	TGTGCCAGCAATTACACCAGGGTAGGTCAGCCCCAGCATTTT	CASNYTRVGQPQHF
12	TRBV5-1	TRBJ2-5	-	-	TGCGCCAGCAGCTTGCAGGGGGAGACCCAGTACTTC	CASSLQGETQYF
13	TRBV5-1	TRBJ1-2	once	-	TGCGCCAGCAGCAATTCAGGGGCCTATGGCTACACCTTC	CASSNSGAYGYTF
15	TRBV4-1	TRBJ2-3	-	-	TGCGCCAGCAGCCGTGAGGTAGCGGCTGGGGATACGCAGTATTTT	CASSREVAAGDTQYF
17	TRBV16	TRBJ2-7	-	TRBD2	TGTGCCAGCAGCCCATTCCCCAAGCGGGAGGTAACCTACGAGCAGTACTTC	CASSPFPKREVTYEQYF
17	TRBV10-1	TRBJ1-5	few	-	TGCGCCAGCAGTGTCCAGGGGCTTCCGTATAGCAATCAGCCCCAGCATTTT	CASSVQGLPYSNQPQHF
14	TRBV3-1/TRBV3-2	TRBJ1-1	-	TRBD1	TGTGCCAGCAGCGGACAGGGGGCGGACACTGAAGCTTTCTTT	CASSGQGADTEAFF
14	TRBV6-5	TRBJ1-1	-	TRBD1	TGTGCCAGCAGCCCGACAGGGGTTGGCACTGAAGCTTTCTTT	CASSPTGVGTEAFF
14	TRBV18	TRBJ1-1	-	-	TGTGCCAGTACAAGAGAGCGGGTGAACACTGAAGCTTTCTTT	CASTRERVNTEAFF
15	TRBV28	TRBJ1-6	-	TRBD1	TGTGCCAGCAGACCCCGGCAGGGGGCAATTTCACCCCTCCACTTT	CASRPRQGAISPLHF
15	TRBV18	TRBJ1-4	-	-	TGTGCCAGCTCCCTTCTTGGAGCAACTAATGAAAAACTGTTTTTT	CASSLLGATNEKLFF
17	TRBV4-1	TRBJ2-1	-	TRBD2	TGCGCCAGCAGCCAAGTCACCAATAGCGGGACCCACAATGAGCAGTTCTTC	CASSQVTNSGTHNEQFF
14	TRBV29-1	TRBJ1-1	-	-	TGCAGCGTTGTCGGTCTCGGGCAGGGACATCAAGCTTTCTTT	CSVVGLGQGHQAFF
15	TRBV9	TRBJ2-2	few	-	TGTGCCAGCAGCGGAGGTACTACGAACACCGGGGAGCTGTTTTTT	CASSGGTTNTGELFF
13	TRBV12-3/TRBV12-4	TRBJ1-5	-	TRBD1	TGTGCCAGCAGTTTTGACAGGGAGCAGCCCCAGCATTTT	CASSFDREQPQHF
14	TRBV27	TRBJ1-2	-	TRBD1	TGTGCCAGCAAGAAGGGACAGGGTGACTATGGCTACACCTTC	CASKKGQGDYGYTF
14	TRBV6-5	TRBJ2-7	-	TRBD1	TGTGCCAGCAGGACCGGACAGGGGGCCTACGAGCAGTACTTC	CASRTGQGAYEQYF
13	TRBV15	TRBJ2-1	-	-	TGTGCCACCAGCGAATATCAGGGAAATGAGCAGTTCTTC	CATSEYQGNEQFF
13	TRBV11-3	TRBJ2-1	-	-	TGTGCCAGCAGCTTAGCCCCTTACAATGAGCAGTTCTTC	CASSLAPYNEQFF
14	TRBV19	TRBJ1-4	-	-	TGTGCCAGTAGAAGGAGGGGCACTAATGAAAAACTGTTTTTT	CASRRRGTNEKLFF
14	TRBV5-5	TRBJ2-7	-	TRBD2	TGTGCCAGCAGCTTAGCTAGCGGGACCGGCGAGCAGTACTTC	CASSLASGTGEQYF